This T cell receptor beta chain was found in a study of shared clonotypes between healthy human individuals. Study details: For every donor, three CD4 naive, three CD4 memory, two CD8 naive and one CD8 memory plates were used. General observations from the study: Roughly 4.6% of naive CD4 clonotypes were common to several donors.

V was pared by 6 bases and J by 4 bases, with 15 bases between. Germline lookup yields CDR1 SNHLY and CDR2 FYNNEI. The CDR3 is 14 amino acids. As regards this clone: The antigen remains unidentified.

Each subset's genomic DNA was shared equally among a number of immunoSEQ plates. Only in-frame clones appear in the TCRdb table, and some are missing; sequencing was by immunoSEQ multiplex PCR. The repertoire consists of hundreds of thousands of clones, with less than 80% occurring once and the leading ten covering approximately 1.8%. Sequencing was done on a sample of memory CD4+ T cells sorted from blood. Documented subset: CD45RA-negative fraction. This TCR came from a woman in her 30s in good health. The chain is built from TRBV2 and TRBJ1-1, with D tentatively TRBD1 (6 bases). The CDR3 here is CASSAQGRATEAFF. In DNA form, the CDR3 reads TGTGCCAGCAGCGCACAGGGAAGGGCCACTGAAGCTTTCTTT.